A selection of T cell receptor beta chains follows, all from one sample in a study of blood T cell repertoires in COVID-19. Here immunoSEQ multiplex PCR was the method, and the copy in TCRdb shows in-frame clones only, minus some. The table includes a few hundred thousand clones, about nine tenths detected once. The sample taken for sequencing was peripheral blood. These receptors were obtained from a woman aged 40-49 years with acute or convalescent COVID-19. CDR3s include the opening cysteine and the closing phenylalanine or tryptophan. A D gene is named only where the DNA matches it firmly. The size field is filled for only some rows; it gives once, few, many or a size class.

V gene	clone size	D gene	J gene	CDR3 DNA	CDR3 protein
TRBV14	NA	NA	TRBJ2-3	TGTGCCAGCAGCCCCATAGACATTGTGGATACGCAGTATTTT	CASSPIDIVDTQYF
TRBV5-1	NA	TRBD1	TRBJ1-2	TGCGCCAGCGCTCCCGGGACAGGGGGCAAGGGCTACACCTTC	CASAPGTGGKGYTF
TRBV7-6	NA	NA	TRBJ2-5	TGTGCCAGCAGCTTAGGGGGCTCGGCGGGGGCGCAAGAGACCCAGTACTTC	CASSLGGSAGAQETQYF
TRBV5-4	NA	TRBD1	TRBJ1-3	TGTGCCAGCAGTCCCGACAGGGCTGGAAACACCATATATTTT	CASSPDRAGNTIYF
TRBV7-9	NA	TRBD2	TRBJ2-5	TGTGCCAGCAGCCGGACTAGCGGGGGCTCCAGGCAAGAGACCCAGTACTTC	CASSRTSGGSRQETQYF
TRBV19	NA	NA	TRBJ1-3	TGTGCCAGTAGTATCTTACAACCGAACTCTGGAAACACCATATATTTT	CASSILQPNSGNTIYF
TRBV6-5	once	NA	TRBJ2-1	TGTGCCAGCAGTTCGCGGTACAATGAGCAGTTCTTC	CASSSRYNEQFF
TRBV27	NA	NA	TRBJ1-1	TGTGCCAGCAGTGTATGGCGGGGCGGGAACACTGAAGCTTTCTTT	CASSVWRGGNTEAFF
TRBV4-1	NA	TRBD2	TRBJ2-5	TGCGCCAGCAGCAAAGCGGGGGGACAAGAGACCCAGTACTTC	CASSKAGGQETQYF
TRBV6-5	NA	NA	TRBJ1-5	TGTGCCAGCAGTTACCGGGGGGGACAGCCCCAGCATTTT	CASSYRGGQPQHF
TRBV5-4	NA	TRBD2	TRBJ2-5	TGTGCCAGCAGCTCAGGGACTAGCGGGGGTAACCAAGAGACCCAGTACTTC	CASSSGTSGGNQETQYF
TRBV6-5	once	TRBD1	TRBJ1-6	TGTGCCAGCAGGACAGGGCCCGCGAATTCACCCCTCCACTTT	CASRTGPANSPLHF
TRBV5-1	NA	TRBD1	TRBJ1-1	TGCGCCAGCGCGACAGGGACGAAGAACACTGAAGCTTTCTTT	CASATGTKNTEAFF
TRBV5-1	NA	TRBD2	TRBJ2-3	TGCGCCAGCAGCACCGGACTAGCGGGGACCGCAGATACGCAGTATTTT	CASSTGLAGTADTQYF
TRBV11-2	once	TRBD2	TRBJ2-2	TGTGCCAGCAGCTTAGCGGGGGGTCTTTTAGTCGGGGAGCTGTTTTTT	CASSLAGGLLVGELFF
TRBV9	NA	TRBD1	TRBJ1-2	TGTGCCAGCAGCACCGGGACAGGGTGGTATGGCTACACCTTC	CASSTGTGWYGYTF
TRBV20-1	NA	NA	TRBJ2-2	TGCAGTGCAAGTCCGGGACAAAACACCGGGGAGCTGTTTTTT	CSASPGQNTGELFF
TRBV30	NA	NA	TRBJ1-2	TGTGCCTGGAGTGGTACAGGGCCGGGGGGCTACACCTTC	CAWSGTGPGGYTF
TRBV2	NA	NA	TRBJ1-1	TGTGCCAGCAGTGAGGGGGGGGCTTGGCACCATGAAGCTTTCTTT	CASSEGGAWHHEAFF
TRBV24-1	NA	TRBD1	TRBJ2-1	TGTGCCACCAGTGACGGACAGGGGGCCCTTAGTGAGCAGTTCTTC	CATSDGQGALSEQFF
TRBV7-8	NA	NA	TRBJ1-4	TGTGCCAGCAGCCCGAAACCGAGAACTCAAAATAATGAAAAACTGTTTTTT	CASSPKPRTQNNEKLFF
TRBV19	NA	NA	TRBJ1-2	TGTGCCAGTAATCCCTTACAGGGTTCTCCTGGCTACACCTTC	CASNPLQGSPGYTF
TRBV30	NA	TRBD1	TRBJ1-2	TGTGCCTGGAGCGCGGACAGGGGATCCTATGGCTACACCTTC	CAWSADRGSYGYTF
TRBV19	NA	TRBD1	TRBJ1-1	TGTGCCAGTAGTCTCCGCACCCAGGCCAGGGGGCGCGTAGCTGCGGCTGGAGTCACTGAAGCTTTCTTT	CASSLRTQARGRVAAAGVTEAFF
TRBV30	NA	TRBD1	TRBJ1-2	TGTGCCTGGGGGGACAGTTGGGCTAACTATGGCTACACCTTC	CAWGDSWANYGYTF
TRBV6-5	NA	NA	TRBJ1-2	TGTGCCAGCAGTTACTCGTGGCGGATAGTCTATGGCTACACCTTC	CASSYSWRIVYGYTF
TRBV6-6	NA	TRBD1	TRBJ2-5	TGTGCCAGCAGTCGGGGACAGGGACTGACGGAGACCCAGTACTTC	CASSRGQGLTETQYF
TRBV9	NA	TRBD1	TRBJ1-3	TGTGCCAGCAGCGTAGTGGGACAGGGGCTACACTCTGGAAACACCATATATTTT	CASSVVGQGLHSGNTIYF
TRBV18	NA	NA	TRBJ2-5	TGTGCCAGCTCACTGTCTAGCCAAGAGACCCAGTACTTC	CASSLSSQETQYF
TRBV6-5	NA	TRBD1	TRBJ1-2	TGTGCCAGCAGTTACTCGAGGGCAGGGGGCGGCTATGGCTACACCTTC	CASSYSRAGGGYGYTF
TRBV7-2	NA	TRBD2	TRBJ2-3	TGTGCCAGCAGCTTAGTGCTAGCGGGGGGGCCGGATACGCAGTATTTT	CASSLVLAGGPDTQYF
TRBV9	NA	NA	TRBJ2-3	TGTGCCAGCAGCGCTCTCCTGGATACGCAGTATTTT	CASSALLDTQYF
TRBV21-1	NA	NA	TRBJ2-3	TGTGCCAGCAGCCCCCGACTCCCAAGCACAGATACGCAGTATTTT	CASSPRLPSTDTQYF
TRBV18	NA	NA	TRBJ1-2	TGTGCCAGCTCACCGTTGTCCGGGAATATTAACTATGGCTACACCTTC	CASSPLSGNINYGYTF
TRBV2	NA	NA	TRBJ1-1	TGTGCCAGCAGTAGCGGGGCGAACACTGAAGCTTTCTTT	CASSSGANTEAFF
TRBV6-5	NA	NA	TRBJ1-2	TGTGCCAGCAGTCAGACAGGATATGGCTACACCTTC	CASSQTGYGYTF
TRBV10-3	NA	TRBD1	TRBJ1-4	TGTGCCAGCAAGGGGGAAGGACAGGTGGAAAAACTGTTTTTT	CASKGEGQVEKLFF